The rows below give T cell receptor beta chains drawn from one sample of a study of T cells in Graves' hyperthyroidism and ophthalmopathy. TCRdb fed the multiplex PCR reads into MiXCR, producing one record per CDR3 protein. The sample holds some 350,000 distinct CDR3 sequences, 15% to 20% seen once. The sample was blood. The receptors shown here come from a woman aged 18-35 years with Graves' hyperthyroidism. The CDR3 runs from the conserved cysteine through the conserved F or W. A D gene is named only where the DNA matches it firmly. Size values are once, few and many counts, or a class for expanded clones, and some rows have none.

D: -
size: many
V: TRBV20-1
J: TRBJ2-7
DNA: TGCAGTGCTAGAACCCTTACCAGGTTGTTTTCCTACGAGCAGTACTTC
CDR3: CSARTLTRLFSYEQYF

D: -
size: many
V: TRBV29-1
J: TRBJ1-2
DNA: TGCAGCGTTCAGACCGGCTATGGCTACACCTTC
CDR3: CSVQTGYGYTF

D: -
size: -
V: TRBV20-1
J: TRBJ1-5
DNA: TGCAGTGCTCCTAGTAGGGGTAATCAGCCCCAGCATTTT
CDR3: CSAPSRGNQPQHF

D: -
size: -
V: TRBV3-1
J: TRBJ1-6
DNA: TGTGCCAGCAGTACGGTCCAAGAAACTTCACCCCTCCACTTT
CDR3: CASSTVQETSPLHF

D: -
size: -
V: TRBV5-5
J: TRBJ2-7
DNA: TGTGCCAGCAGCTTGCAGGGGAAGGCCTACGAGCAGTACTTC
CDR3: CASSLQGKAYEQYF

D: -
size: many
V: TRBV5-1
J: TRBJ1-5
DNA: TGCGTCAGCAGCCCTCTCGGGCGGGACAGCAATCAGCCCCAGCATTTT
CDR3: CVSSPLGRDSNQPQHF

D: -
size: many
V: TRBV12-3/TRBV12-4
J: TRBJ2-7
DNA: TGTGCCAGCACCCGCCGGGGGTACGAGCAGTACTTC
CDR3: CASTRRGYEQYF

D: TRBD2
size: -
V: TRBV19
J: TRBJ2-7
DNA: TGTGCCAGTAGTATATCAGCGGGGTCTTACGAGCAGTACTTC
CDR3: CASSISAGSYEQYF

D: -
size: -
V: TRBV6-5
J: TRBJ2-7
DNA: TGTGCCAGCAGTTATATCCGGGACACCTCGTACGAGCAGTACTTC
CDR3: CASSYIRDTSYEQYF

D: TRBD1
size: -
V: TRBV19
J: TRBJ1-2
DNA: TGTGCCAGTGGGCAGGGGGCTAACTATGGCTACACCTTC
CDR3: CASGQGANYGYTF

D: -
size: many
V: TRBV30
J: TRBJ1-5
DNA: TGTGCCTGGACAGGGGATAGCAATCAGCCCCAGCATTTT
CDR3: CAWTGDSNQPQHF

D: TRBD2
size: -
V: TRBV6-2/TRBV6-3
J: TRBJ2-7
DNA: TGTGCCAGCAGTGTGACTAGCGGGGTCGGGTACGAGCAGTACTTC
CDR3: CASSVTSGVGYEQYF

D: TRBD1
size: many
V: TRBV12-3/TRBV12-4
J: TRBJ1-5
DNA: TGTGCCAGCAGTCTCAGGGGGCTCCGCAATCAGCCCCAGCATTTT
CDR3: CASSLRGLRNQPQHF

D: -
size: many
V: TRBV2
J: TRBJ2-7
DNA: TGTGCCAGCAGTGAAGAGGCATACTACGAGCAGTACTTC
CDR3: CASSEEAYYEQYF

D: TRBD1
size: many
V: TRBV19
J: TRBJ1-1
DNA: TGTGCCAGCTTTGACAGGGGAACTAACACTGAAGCTTTCTTT
CDR3: CASFDRGTNTEAFF

D: -
size: few
V: TRBV4-1
J: TRBJ1-2
DNA: TGCGCCAGCAGCCAAGATCCGTTTGGGTATGGCTACACCTTC
CDR3: CASSQDPFGYGYTF

D: -
size: many
V: TRBV30
J: TRBJ2-7
DNA: TGTGCCTGCGACCGGGACAATCCTCCATACGAGCAGTACTTC
CDR3: CACDRDNPPYEQYF

D: -
size: -
V: TRBV12-3/TRBV12-4
J: TRBJ1-2
DNA: TGTGCCAGCAGCCCAATAATGGAGGGAGGCTATGGCTACACCTTC
CDR3: CASSPIMEGGYGYTF

D: -
size: -
V: TRBV12-5
J: TRBJ1-1
DNA: TGTGCTAGTGGTTTGACGGGAAACACTGAAGCTTTCTTT
CDR3: CASGLTGNTEAFF

D: -
size: many
V: TRBV6-1
J: TRBJ1-1
DNA: TGTGCCAGCAGTAGATGGGGGGCAAACACTGAAGCTTTCTTT
CDR3: CASSRWGANTEAFF